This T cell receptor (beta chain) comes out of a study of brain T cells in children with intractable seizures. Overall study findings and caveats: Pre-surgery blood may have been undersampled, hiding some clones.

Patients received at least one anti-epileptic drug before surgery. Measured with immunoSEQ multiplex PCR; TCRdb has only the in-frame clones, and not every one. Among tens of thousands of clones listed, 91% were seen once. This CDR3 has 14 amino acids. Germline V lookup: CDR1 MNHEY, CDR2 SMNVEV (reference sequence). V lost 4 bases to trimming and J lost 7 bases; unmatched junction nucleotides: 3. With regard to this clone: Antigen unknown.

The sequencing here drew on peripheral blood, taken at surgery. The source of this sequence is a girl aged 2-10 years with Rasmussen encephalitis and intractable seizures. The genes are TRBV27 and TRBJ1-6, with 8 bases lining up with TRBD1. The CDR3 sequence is CASSYRQGNSPLHF. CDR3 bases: TGTGCCAGCAGTTACCGACAGGGGAATTCACCCCTCCACTTT.